Below, 26 T cell receptor beta chains from the same sample are listed, as sequenced in a study of Ad26.COV2.S vaccination and SARS-CoV-2 variants. Treatment noted: over 15 received Ad26.COV2.S at low or high dose, single or two shots; five or six received placebo; per-sample allocation not given. Each sample was drawn 63 days after the first injection (of vaccine or placebo). The repertoire was sequenced with immunoSEQ multiplex PCR; TCRdb's copy has only in-frame clones and lacks some. The table shows about 410,000 clones, with over 80% occurring only once. The sample consisted of peripheral blood, taken in a trial of Ad26.COV2.S vaccine versus placebo. The receptor set was obtained from a person aged 18 to 59 who received the Ad26.COV2.S COVID-19 vaccine or a placebo.

V and J are TRBV10-2 and TRBJ2-7, with D possibly TRBD2 on 5 matching bases. CDR3 length equals 14 residues. Per germline, CDR1 WSHSY and CDR2 SAAADI. V gave up 8 bases and J gave up 3 bases, with 17 bases separating them. The CDR3 bases are TGCGCCAGCCTCCCCCCCACGGGGAACTACGAGCAGTACTTC. Translating it yields CASLPPTGNYEQYF.

The rearrangement uses TRBV6-5 and TRBJ1-1, with D tentatively TRBD1 (6 bases). This CDR3 spans 14 amino acids. Looked up from germline, CDR1 is MNHEY and CDR2 is SVGAGI. With 6 bases removed from V and 0 bases from J, the gap between germline ends came to 11 bases. In DNA form, the CDR3 reads TGTGCCAGCAGAAATACAGGGCTGAACACTGAAGCTTTCTTT. Protein product: CASRNTGLNTEAFF.

The chain links TRBV6-2 or TRBV6-3 to TRBJ1-5, with a weak D call TRBD1 (5 bases). Germline CDR1 and CDR2: MNHEY and SVGEGT. This CDR3 has 18 amino acids. Trimming took off 0 bases at V and 1 base at J, with 16 bases between the two ends. The CDR3: CASSYSRQGVVSNQPQHF. CDR3 nucleotide sequence: TGTGCCAGCAGTTACTCGAGGCAGGGTGTTGTGAGCAATCAGCCCCAGCATTTT.

V gene TRBV30 combines with J gene TRBJ2-7; D tentatively fits TRBD1 or TRBD2 (5 bases each). V lost 5 bases to trimming and J lost 4 bases, with 21 bases between them. This CDR3 contains 15 residues. Germline CDR1 GTSNPN, CDR2 SVGIG (reference sequence). CDR3 nucleotide sequence: TGTGCCTGGGGGAAAACGGGACGGAAGTTATACGAGCAGTACTTC. This codes for CAWGKTGRKLYEQYF. The full variable domain, completed using reference TRBV30 and TRBJ2-7, is SQTIHQWPATLVQPVGSPLSLECTVEGTSNPNLYWYRQAAGRGLQLLFYSVGIGQISSEVPQNLSASRPQDRQFILSSKKLLLSDSGFYLCAWGKTGRKLYEQYFGPGTRLTVT.

As for this clone: Sequence at one end of the junction differs from germline and may be a read error. The V gene is TRBV7-7, the J gene TRBJ2-7, with 10 nucleotides matching TRBD1. The CDR3 is 15 residues long. Germline values: CDR1 SSHAT, CDR2 FNYEAQ (reference sequence). CDR3 in amino acids: CASSLPGQGTYEQYF. Written as DNA, the CDR3 is TGTGCTAGCAGCTTACCGGGACAGGGGACCTACGAGCAGTACTTC. The whole variable domain, remainder taken from reference TRBV7-7 and TRBJ2-7, is GAGVSQSPRYKVTKRGQDVTLRCDPISSHATLYWYQQALGQGPEFLTYFNYEAQPDKSGLPSDRFSAERPEGSISTLTIQRTEQRDSAMYRCASSLPGQGTYEQYFGPGTRLTVT.

The chain is built from TRBV10-2 and TRBJ1-3; D not resolved. Germline V gives CDR1 WSHSY, CDR2 SAAADI. Trimming took 0 bases from V and 0 from J, leaving 6 bases between them. The CDR3 is made up of 15 amino acids. CDR3 sequence reads: CASSESALSGNTIYF. The DNA of the CDR3 is TGCGCCAGCAGTGAGTCCGCGCTCTCTGGAAACACCATATATTTT.

This clone was counted once. The rearrangement links TRBV2 to TRBJ2-2; tentatively, D is TRBD2 (6 bases). Germline V gives CDR1 SNHLY, CDR2 FYNNEI. The V and J ends lost 3 bases and 2 bases respectively, with 13 bases between them. The CDR3 length is 16 residues. CDR3 amino acids: CASSEEGRVNTGELFF. DNA of the CDR3: TGTGCCAGCAGTGAGGAGGGACGGGTAAACACCGGGGAGCTGTTTTTT.

J is TRBJ2-4 and V is TRBV7-9; D is undetermined. This CDR3 has 13 residues. The V and J ends lost 5 bases and 7 bases respectively, with 12 bases between them. Germline V gene sequence: CDR1 SEHNR, CDR2 FQNEAQ (reference sequence). DNA of the CDR3: TGTGCCAGCAGCCCCTCTCAAGGGAACATTCAGTACTTC. Protein: CASSPSQGNIQYF.

The J gene is TRBJ1-5, the V gene TRBV19; tentative D call: TRBD1 (5 bases). CDR1 LNHDA and CDR2 SQIVND come from the germline V gene (reference sequence). This CDR3 contains 13 residues. V was cut by 9 bases and J by 0 bases, with 9 bases left in between. The DNA of the CDR3 is TGTGCCAGCTCGACAGATAGCAATCAGCCCCAGCATTTT. Translation: CASSTDSNQPQHF.

CDR3 residues: CASSFGKGNTIYF. The CDR3 region has the DNA TGTGCCAGCAGTTTCGGGAAGGGAAACACCATATATTTT. The rearrangement uses TRBV6-5 and TRBJ1-3; D remains unclear. V was trimmed by 4 bases and J by 4 bases, leaving 8 bases between them. The CDR3 has 13 residues. Germline assignment: CDR1 MNHEY and CDR2 SVGAGI.

The J gene is TRBJ2-1, the V gene TRBV24-1; 7 nucleotides agree with TRBD1. The CDR3 spans 13 residues. Looked up from germline, CDR1 is KGHDR and CDR2 is SFDVKD. The V gene end was trimmed by 7 bases and the J gene end by 5 bases; junction bases not matched to a gene: 4. CDR3 protein: CATRRQGDNEQFF. CDR3 DNA: TGTGCCACCAGACGACAGGGAGACAATGAGCAGTTCTTC.

This clone has just a few counts. The chain employs TRBV18 and TRBJ2-5, with a tentative D call TRBD1 (5 bases). The CDR3 runs to 15 residues. Trimming took 2 bases from V and 2 from J, leaving 12 bases between them. Germline CDR1 reads KGHSH; CDR2 reads LQKENI. CDR3 DNA sequence: TGTGCCAGCTCACCAATCAGCAGGGCGCAAGAGACCCAGTACTTC. Its translation: CASSPISRAQETQYF.

In nucleotides, the CDR3 is TGTGCCAGCAGTGCTGGGACTAGCGGGGGGGCTGTGAATGAGCAGTTCTTC. Its protein is CASSAGTSGGAVNEQFF. This rearrangement joins TRBV2 to TRBJ2-1; TRBD2 agrees at 16 bases. Unmatched junction bases numbered 7, after V lost 4 bases and J lost 7 bases. Germline-derived CDR1 and CDR2 are SNHLY and FYNNEI. This CDR3 contains 17 residues. The full variable domain, its missing parts supplied by reference TRBV2 and TRBJ2-1, is EPEVTQTPSHQVTQMGQEVILRCVPISNHLYFYWYRQILGQKVEFLVSFYNNEISEKSEIFDDQFSVERPDGSNFTLKIRSTKLEDSAMYFCASSAGTSGGAVNEQFFGPGTRLTVL.

The chain employs TRBV30 and TRBJ2-7; no clear D. Per germline, CDR1 GTSNPN and CDR2 SVGIG (reference sequence). The CDR3 runs 13 residues. V shed 3 bases and J shed 3 bases, with 12 bases lying between them. CDR3 protein: CAWSPPGRYEQYF. In DNA form, the CDR3 reads TGTGCCTGGAGCCCCCCCGGACGCTACGAGCAGTACTTC.

This clone was seen a handful of times. This chain joins TRBV5-8 and TRBJ2-7; D unresolved. Germline assignment: CDR1 SGHTS and CDR2 YDEGEE. The V end was cut by 4 bases, the J end by 4 bases, with 12 bases between. This CDR3 region has 13 residues. CDR3 nucleotides: TGTGCCAGCAGCCCGGTCGGGCTTTACGAGCAGTACTTC. As protein: CASSPVGLYEQYF.

This chain links TRBV7-9 with TRBJ1-2, with unresolved D. V gave up 4 bases and J gave up 4 bases, with 10 bases separating them. CDR1 SEHNR and CDR2 FQNEAQ come from the germline V gene (reference sequence). This CDR3 has 13 residues. CDR3 in amino acids: CASSSPGFYGYTF. CDR3 nucleotide sequence: TGTGCCAGCAGCTCCCCAGGTTTCTATGGCTACACCTTC.

This clone was recorded only once. This chain links TRBV30 with TRBJ2-1; tentatively, D is TRBD2 (6 bases). The CDR3 totals 15 residues. Germline V gives CDR1 GTSNPN, CDR2 SVGIG (reference sequence). Trimming cost V 4 bases and J 2 bases, with 15 bases left between them. The CDR3 DNA is TGTGCCTGGACTGTACGGGGGTGGACCTACAATGAGCAGTTCTTC. Translation gives CAWTVRGWTYNEQFF. The whole variable domain, remainder taken from reference TRBV30 and TRBJ2-1, is SQTIHQWPATLVQPVGSPLSLECTVEGTSNPNLYWYRQAAGRGLQLLFYSVGIGQISSEVPQNLSASRPQDRQFILSSKKLLLSDSGFYLCAWTVRGWTYNEQFFGPGTRLTVL.

CDR3 bases: TGCAGCGTTGAAGATCGTGCGGACAACTATGGCTACACCTTC. Protein product: CSVEDRADNYGYTF. V usage is TRBV29-1 and J usage is TRBJ1-2; D not resolved. This CDR3 region has 14 residues. Looked up from germline, CDR1 is SQVTM and CDR2 is ANQGSEA. V lost 0 bases, J lost 2 bases, and 10 bases lay in between.

The chain uses TRBV28 and TRBJ1-2, with 8 bases identical to TRBD1. The germline V gene encodes CDR1 MDHEN and CDR2 SYDVKM. Germline trimming cut 7 bases from V and 4 bases from J; bases unmatched to any gene: 20. This CDR3 has 18 residues. CDR3 DNA: TGTGCCAGCAAGTTTATGGGCAGGGGGCTTAATTCCCGCTATGGCTACACCTTC. Translated: CASKFMGRGLNSRYGYTF.

The CDR3 loop is CASSVASGGIAFF. In nucleotides, the CDR3 is TGTGCCAGCAGCGTAGCTAGTGGAGGTATAGCTTTCTTT. V usage is TRBV9 and J usage is TRBJ1-1; the D is unclear. Germline CDR1 SGDLS, CDR2 YYNGEE. V shed 0 bases and J shed 10 bases, with 13 bases lying between them. CDR3 length: 13 residues.

V and J are TRBV7-8 and TRBJ1-3, with TRBD1 as a possible D gene (6 bases). Germline CDR1 is SGHVS and CDR2 is FQNEAQ. Trimming shortened V by 6 bases and J by 2 bases, and 17 bases separated the two germline ends. The CDR3 is made up of 16 amino acids. This chain's CDR3 is CASSWGQGGAGNTIYF. The CDR3, as DNA: TGTGCCAGCAGTTGGGGGCAGGGAGGCGCTGGAAACACCATATATTTT.

This rearrangement joins TRBV10-2 to TRBJ2-5; 8 bases map to TRBD1. The CDR3 loop spans 12 amino acids. CDR1 is WSHSY, CDR2 SAAADI, per germline. The ends lost 6 bases at V and 5 bases at J; junction bases unmatched: 2. The CDR3 protein is CASRNRGETQYF. The CDR3 DNA is TGCGCCAGCAGGAACAGGGGGGAGACCCAGTACTTC.

V usage is TRBV30 and J usage is TRBJ2-7; 15 bases line up with TRBD2. Germline V gives CDR1 GTSNPN, CDR2 SVGIG (reference sequence). This CDR3 comprises 18 residues. The V and J ends lost 2 bases and 3 bases, in that order; junction bases with no gene match: 11. The CDR3 reads CAWSSGTSGGPGFYEQYF. DNA for the CDR3: TGTGCCTGGAGTAGCGGGACTAGCGGGGGGCCAGGCTTCTACGAGCAGTACTTC.

The chain recombines TRBV7-2 with TRBJ2-7, with D unresolved. Germline values: CDR1 SGHTA, CDR2 FQGNSA. Trimming removed 3 bases at V and 0 bases at J, with 9 bases between. This CDR3 is 14 amino acids long. In nucleotides, the CDR3 is TGTGCCAGCAGCTTTGAGCTAGTCTCCTACGAGCAGTACTTC. Amino acid sequence: CASSFELVSYEQYF.

The V and J genes are TRBV7-8 and TRBJ2-6, with 7 bases matching TRBD1. Germline-derived CDR1 and CDR2 are SGHVS and FQNEAQ. The ends lost 7 bases at V and 0 bases at J; junction bases unmatched: 12. The CDR3 runs to 18 residues. In DNA form, the CDR3 reads TGTGCCAGCACCAGAGGACAGGCCATTTCCTCTGGGGCCAACGTCCTGACTTTC. This codes for CASTRGQAISSGANVLTF.

J is TRBJ1-3 and V is TRBV27; no firm D call. The germline V and J ends were trimmed by 8 bases and 3 bases, with 11 bases remaining between them. The CDR3 covers 13 residues. Germline V CDR1 and CDR2: MNHEY, SMNVEV (reference sequence). CDR3 residues: CASRSAGGNTIYF. DNA for the CDR3: TGTGCCAGCCGTAGTGCGGGTGGAAACACCATATATTTT.